This passage covers 5 T cell receptor beta chains from one sample sequenced in a study of T cell clonality in common variable immunodeficiency. Data came from immunoSEQ multiplex PCR; TCRdb stores just in-frame clones and leaves some out. The data show approximately 50,000 clones, with none appearing a single time. Input material: peripheral blood mononuclear cells. Source of these receptors: a person aged 18-70 years in good health.

This clone was observed many times. The DNA read from the CDR3 is TGCGCCAGCAGCCAAGAGGCAGGGGTGAGGGGGCAGCGGACTGAA. Its protein is CASSQEAGVRGQRTE. The entire CDR3 reads CASSQEAGVRGQRTEAFF. The gene calls are TRBV4-1 and TRBJ1-1; 7 bases line up with TRBD1. Coverage ceases 3 residues before the CDR3 finishes, and the germline J gene fills in the end. Germline V gives CDR1 MGHRA, CDR2 YSYEKL. The CDR3 totals 18 residues. J lost 5 bases, V lost 0 bases, and 15 bases had no gene match.

As regards this clone: The sequenced fragment ends 3 residues before the CDR3 boundary, so the rest is inferred from the germline J gene. The genes are TRBV5-3 and TRBJ2-7, with a weak D call TRBD2 (6 bases). TRBV5-3 is sorted into the ORF group, with uncertain function. The CDR3 spans 14 residues. Trimming took 2 bases from V and 2 from J, leaving 11 bases between them. CDR3 amino acids: CARSFLAAPYEQYF. The CDR3 DNA, read in part, is TGTGCCAGAAGCTTTTTAGCGGCCCCCTACGAG.

This clone was counted ten times or more. Sequencing ends 3 residues short of the CDR3 end; the germline J gene provides the rest. This chain links TRBV2 with TRBJ2-2; 9 bases agree with TRBD1. This CDR3 comprises 15 residues. CDR1 and CDR2 (germline): SNHLY, FYNNEI. The trim removed 6 bases at V and 3 bases at J, leaving 5 bases unmatched. CDR3 loop: CASSWRTGDTGELFF. The DNA read from the CDR3 is TGTGCCAGCAGCTGGAGGACAGGGGACACCGGGGAG.

This clone was seen many times. From the germline J gene comes the end of the CDR3, since the read stops 3 residues before it. V and J are TRBV6-2 or TRBV6-3 and TRBJ2-2; 8 positions match TRBD2. This CDR3 comprises 14 residues. From germline, CDR1 is MNHEY and CDR2 SVGEGT. V lost 5 bases to trimming and J lost 6 bases; unmatched junction nucleotides: 5. The CDR3 here is CASSLAGGSGELFF. The CDR3 bases that were read are TGTGCCAGCAGTCTCGCGGGGGGATCCGGGGAG.

At least ten counts were recorded for this clone. The read ends 3 residues shy of where the CDR3 ends; the end is completed using the germline J gene. This chain connects TRBV28 to TRBJ1-2; D remains unclear. Per the germline V gene, CDR1 is MDHEN and CDR2 is SYDVKM. Trimming took off 4 bases at V and 7 bases at J, with 16 bases between the two ends. The CDR3 contains 14 residues. The CDR3 bases that were read are TGTGCCAGCAGTTGGTCATCGCGGGTTTCTGGC. Protein: CASSWSSRVSG. The entire CDR3 sequence reads CASSWSSRVSGYTF.